This T cell receptor beta chain was obtained from a study of blood T cell repertoires in COVID-19. Only in-frame clones appear in the TCRdb table, and some are missing; sequencing was by immunoSEQ multiplex PCR. The data hold around 100,000 clones, with around 88% observed a single time. Trimming removed 4 bases at V and 11 bases at J, with 18 bases between. This CDR3 has 13 residues. Germline-derived CDR1 and CDR2 are SGDLS and YYNGEE. Sample: peripheral blood. The sequence was collected from a man older than 75 with acute or convalescent COVID-19. The rearrangement uses TRBV9 and TRBJ1-1; tentatively, D is TRBD1 (6 bases). The CDR3 protein is CASSTRTGSSAFF. The CDR3 DNA reads TGTGCCAGCAGCACCCGCACAGGGTCCTCCGCTTTCTTT.